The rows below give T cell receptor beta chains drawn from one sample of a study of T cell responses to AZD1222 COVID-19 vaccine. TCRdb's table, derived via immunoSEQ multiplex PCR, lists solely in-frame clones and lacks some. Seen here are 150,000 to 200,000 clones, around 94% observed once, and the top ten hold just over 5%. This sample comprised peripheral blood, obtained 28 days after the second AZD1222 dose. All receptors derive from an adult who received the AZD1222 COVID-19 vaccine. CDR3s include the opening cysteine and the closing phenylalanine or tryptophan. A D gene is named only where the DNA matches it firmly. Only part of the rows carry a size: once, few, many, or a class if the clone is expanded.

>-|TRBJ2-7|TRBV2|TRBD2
CASSLSHSGSRYEQYF
TGTGCCAGCAGTTTGTCCCACAGCGGGAGTCGTTACGAGCAGTACTTC
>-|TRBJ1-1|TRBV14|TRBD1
CASSQTQGWTEAFF
TGTGCCAGCAGCCAAACACAGGGGTGGACTGAAGCTTTCTTT
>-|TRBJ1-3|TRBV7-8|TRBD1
CASSLRGGEDTIYF
TGTGCCAGCAGCTTAAGAGGGGGCGAGGACACCATATATTTT
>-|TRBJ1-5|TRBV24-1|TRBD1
CATSTGTGVNQPQHF
TGTGCCACCAGTACCGGGACAGGGGTTAATCAGCCCCAGCATTTT
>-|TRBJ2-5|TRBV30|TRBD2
CAWSVGGSGKETQYF
TGTGCCTGGAGTGTGGGTGGTAGCGGGAAGGAGACCCAGTACTTC
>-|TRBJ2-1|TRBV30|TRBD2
CAWTSGIRGFSGYEQFF
TGTGCCTGGACTAGCGGGATTCGTGGGTTTTCGGGATATGAGCAGTTCTTC
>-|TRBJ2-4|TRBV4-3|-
CASSQAELGNIQYF
TGCGCCAGCAGCCAAGCCGAGCTGGGGAACATTCAGTACTTC
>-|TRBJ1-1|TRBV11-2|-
CASSLTGVSSTTEAFF
TGTGCCAGCAGCTTAACGGGGGTAAGCTCGACAACTGAAGCTTTCTTT
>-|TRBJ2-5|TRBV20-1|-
CSASLPQETQYF
TGCAGTGCTAGTTTACCTCAAGAGACCCAGTACTTC
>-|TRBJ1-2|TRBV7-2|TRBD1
CASIRTGGSGYGYTF
TGTGCCAGCATCCGTACAGGGGGGAGTGGCTATGGCTACACCTTC
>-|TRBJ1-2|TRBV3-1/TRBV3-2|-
CASSPQGLYGYTF
TGTGCCAGCAGCCCCCAGGGGCTGTATGGCTACACCTTC
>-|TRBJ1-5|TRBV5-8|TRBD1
CASSLTTGGFSSQPQHF
TGTGCCAGCAGCCTCACCACAGGGGGGTTTTCCAGTCAGCCCCAGCATTTT
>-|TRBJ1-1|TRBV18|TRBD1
CASSQTRQGHVLGTEAFF
TGTGCCAGCTCACAAACCCGACAGGGACACGTCCTTGGCACTGAAGCTTTCTTT
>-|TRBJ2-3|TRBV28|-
CASSLLLGTDTQYF
TGTGCCAGCAGTTTATTGCTGGGCACAGATACGCAGTATTTT
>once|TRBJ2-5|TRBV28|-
CASSLGAAIIQETQYF
TGTGCCAGCAGTTTAGGAGCGGCAATAATACAAGAGACCCAGTACTTC
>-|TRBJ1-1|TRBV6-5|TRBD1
CASTRTGVENTEAFF
TGTGCCAGCACCCGGACAGGGGTTGAGAACACTGAAGCTTTCTTT
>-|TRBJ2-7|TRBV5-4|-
CASSLAGVKMEQYF
TGTGCCAGCAGCTTGGCGGGAGTAAAAATGGAGCAGTACTTC
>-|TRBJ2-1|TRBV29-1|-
CSVERTDNNEQFF
TGCAGCGTTGAGAGGACAGATAACAATGAGCAGTTCTTC
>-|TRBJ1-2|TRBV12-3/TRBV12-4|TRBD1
CASRGTEMSYTF
TGTGCCAGCCGGGGGACAGAAATGAGCTACACCTTC
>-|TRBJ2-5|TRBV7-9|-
CASSPWDTLGQETQYF
TGTGCCAGCAGCCCCTGGGACACCCTGGGGCAAGAGACCCAGTACTTC
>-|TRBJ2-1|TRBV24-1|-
CATRDTGSYNEQFF
TGTGCCACCAGAGACACAGGCTCCTACAATGAGCAGTTCTTC
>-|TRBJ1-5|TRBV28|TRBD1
CASSYRGQGAQPQHF
TGTGCCAGCAGTTACCGTGGACAGGGTGCTCAGCCCCAGCATTTT
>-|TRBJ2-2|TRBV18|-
CASSPTRGSRVTGELFF
TGTGCCAGCTCCCCCACACGGGGCAGCCGGGTAACCGGGGAGCTGTTTTTT
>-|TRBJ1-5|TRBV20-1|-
CSASFYETQHF
TGCAGTGCTAGCTTTTACGAGACCCAGCATTTT
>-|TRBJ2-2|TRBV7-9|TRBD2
CASSSRTSGYPRAGELFF
TGTGCCAGCAGCTCTAGGACTAGCGGGTATCCTCGCGCCGGGGAGCTGTTTTTT
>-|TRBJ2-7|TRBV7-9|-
CASSETGRTDEQYF
TGTGCCAGCAGCGAAACGGGAAGAACCGACGAGCAGTACTTC
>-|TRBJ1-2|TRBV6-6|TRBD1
CASSYPTGGGYTF
TGTGCCAGCAGTTACCCGACAGGGGGTGGCTACACCTTC
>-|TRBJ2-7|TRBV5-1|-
CASRRLGAYEQYF
TGCGCCAGCAGAAGGCTGGGGGCCTACGAGCAGTACTTC
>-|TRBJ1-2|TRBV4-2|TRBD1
CASSQERNRGHYGYTF
TGTGCCAGCAGCCAAGAACGAAACAGGGGACACTATGGCTACACCTTC
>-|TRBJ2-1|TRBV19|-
CASRADFLGSYNEQFF
TGTGCCAGTCGGGCGGACTTCCTCGGCTCCTACAATGAGCAGTTCTTC
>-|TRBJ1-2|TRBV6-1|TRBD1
CASSVRDSNLGRYGYTF
TGTGCCAGCAGTGTCCGGGACAGCAATCTGGGACGCTATGGCTACACCTTC
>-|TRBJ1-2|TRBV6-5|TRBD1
CASSYSGQYGYTF
TGTGCCAGCAGTTACTCGGGACAGTATGGCTACACCTTC
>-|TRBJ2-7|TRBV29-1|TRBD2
CSARGDGAVYEQYF
TGCAGCGCCCGGGGGGACGGGGCTGTATACGAGCAGTACTTC
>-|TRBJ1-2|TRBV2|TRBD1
CAISTGQSNYGYTF
TGTGCCATCTCCACGGGACAGAGTAACTATGGCTACACCTTC
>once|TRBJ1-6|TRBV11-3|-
CASSKGTYNSPLHF
TGTGCCAGCAGCAAAGGGACCTATAATTCACCCCTCCACTTT
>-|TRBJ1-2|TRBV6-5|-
CASSLNGAGYTF
TGTGCCAGCAGCCTTAACGGGGCCGGCTACACCTTC
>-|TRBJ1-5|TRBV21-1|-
CASSSYQRSNQPQHF
TGTGCCAGCAGTTCATATCAGAGGAGCAATCAGCCCCAGCATTTT
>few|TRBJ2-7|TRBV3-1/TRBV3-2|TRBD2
CASSLGLANYEQYF
TGTGCCAGCAGTTTGGGACTAGCTAACTACGAGCAGTACTTC
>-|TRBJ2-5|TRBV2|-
CASSDGAGVTQYF
TGTGCCAGCAGTGATGGGGCAGGGGTGACCCAGTACTTC
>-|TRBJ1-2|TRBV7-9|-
CASSLGDTNYGYTF
TGTGCCAGCAGCTTAGGGGACACTAACTATGGCTACACCTTC
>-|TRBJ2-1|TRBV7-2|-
CASSSQASGFNEQFF
TGTGCCAGCAGCTCCCAGGCCAGCGGGTTCAATGAGCAGTTCTTC
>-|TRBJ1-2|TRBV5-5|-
CASSPSGQANYGYTF
TGTGCCAGCAGCCCGAGCGGCCAAGCTAACTATGGCTACACCTTC
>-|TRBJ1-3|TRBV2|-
CASSPGASGNTIYF
TGTGCCAGCTCCCCTGGGGCCTCTGGAAACACCATATATTTT
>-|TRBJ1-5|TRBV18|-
CASSPKRGSNQPQHF
TGTGCCAGCTCACCAAAAAGGGGTTCCAATCAGCCCCAGCATTTT
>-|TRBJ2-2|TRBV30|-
CAWREGVRTGELFF
TGTGCCTGGAGGGAGGGGGTTAGGACCGGGGAGCTGTTTTTT
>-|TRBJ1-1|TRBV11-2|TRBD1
CASSLAGGMGTEAFF
TGTGCCAGCAGCTTAGCAGGGGGCATGGGCACTGAAGCTTTCTTT
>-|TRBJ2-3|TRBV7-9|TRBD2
CASSLEREGLDTQYF
TGTGCCAGCAGCTTAGAGCGGGAGGGCCTTGATACGCAGTATTTT
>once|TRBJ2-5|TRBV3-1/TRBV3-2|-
CASSPTGFQETQYF
TGTGCCAGCAGCCCCACAGGGTTCCAAGAGACCCAGTACTTC
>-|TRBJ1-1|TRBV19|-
CASSPGIYTEAFF
TGTGCCAGTAGTCCAGGGATATACACTGAAGCTTTCTTT